The clone carrying this TCR beta chain showed up just once. The data originate from a study of blood T cell repertoires in COVID-19. The junction had 6 bases not matched to a gene; V was cut back by 4 bases and J by 5 bases. Germline assignment: CDR1 LGHDT and CDR2 YNNKEL (reference sequence). The CDR3 runs 14 residues. Repertoires were generated with immunoSEQ multiplex PCR, while TCRdb's copy carries only in-frame clones and drops some. The sample holds under 200,000 clones, roughly 90% seen once. Sequenced sample: peripheral blood. The sequence was obtained from a man between 18 and 29 years old with active or convalescent COVID-19. The chain employs TRBV3-1 (or the pseudogene TRBV3-2) and TRBJ2-5; 8 bases agree with TRBD1. CDR3 loop: CASSLQTGEETQYF. Here the CDR3 DNA reads TGTGCCAGCAGCCTCCAGACAGGGGAGGAGACCCAGTACTTC.